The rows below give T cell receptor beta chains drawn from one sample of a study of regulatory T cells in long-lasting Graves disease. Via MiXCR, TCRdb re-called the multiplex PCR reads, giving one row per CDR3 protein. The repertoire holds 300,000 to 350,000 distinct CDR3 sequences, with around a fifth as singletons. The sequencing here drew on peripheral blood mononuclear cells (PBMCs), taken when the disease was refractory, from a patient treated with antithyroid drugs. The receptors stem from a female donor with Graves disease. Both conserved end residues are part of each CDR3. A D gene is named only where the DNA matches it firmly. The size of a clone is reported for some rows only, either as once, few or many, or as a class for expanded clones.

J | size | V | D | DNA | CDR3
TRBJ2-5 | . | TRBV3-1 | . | TGTGCCAGCAGCTCCCCCTCCGGGGCCCAAGGGGAGACCCAGTACTTC | CASSSPSGAQGETQYF
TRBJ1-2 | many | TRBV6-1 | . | TGTGCCAGCAACAAACAACTAACTAACTATGGCTACACCTTC | CASNKQLTNYGYTF
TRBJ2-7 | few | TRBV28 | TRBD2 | TGTGCCAGCACCGGGACTAGCGAAAGCTCCTACGAGCAGTACTTC | CASTGTSESSYEQYF
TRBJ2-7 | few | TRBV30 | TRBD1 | TGTGCCTGGAGTAGAACAGGGGCCGAGCAGTACTTC | CAWSRTGAEQYF
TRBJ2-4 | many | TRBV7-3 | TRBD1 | TGTGCCAGCGGCCCCGGGACAGGGAGAAACATTCAGTACTTC | CASGPGTGRNIQYF
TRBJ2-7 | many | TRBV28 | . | TGTGCCAGCAGTTTCAATGCTCCGGTGAAAACCTACGAGCAGTACTTC | CASSFNAPVKTYEQYF
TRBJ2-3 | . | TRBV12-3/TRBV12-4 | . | TGTGCCAGCAGTTTTGAAGGTAGCACAGATACGCAGTATTTT | CASSFEGSTDTQYF
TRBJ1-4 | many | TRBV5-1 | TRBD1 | TGCGCCAGCAGGAACAGGGGTGGAGAAAAACTGTTTTTT | CASRNRGGEKLFF
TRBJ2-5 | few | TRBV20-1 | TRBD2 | TGCAGTGCCACAGGACTAGCGGGGGGCCAGACCCAAGAGACCCAGTACTTC | CSATGLAGGQTQETQYF
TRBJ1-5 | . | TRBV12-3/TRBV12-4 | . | TGTGCCAGCGGTCGGGACCCTCGGGGATTGGGGCCCCAGCATTTT | CASGRDPRGLGPQHF
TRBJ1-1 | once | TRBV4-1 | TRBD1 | TGCGCCAGCAGCCCACGACAGGGGGCAATGAACACTGAAGCTTTCTTT | CASSPRQGAMNTEAFF
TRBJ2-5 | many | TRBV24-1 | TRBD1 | TGTGCCACCAGTGATTCCCGACAGGGCTCGGGGCAAGAGACCCAGTACTTC | CATSDSRQGSGQETQYF
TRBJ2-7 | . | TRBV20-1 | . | TGCAGTGCTAGACCCTCTTTGAGATTACACTACGAGCAGTACTTC | CSARPSLRLHYEQYF
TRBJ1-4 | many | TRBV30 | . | TGTGCCTGGAGTGTTAGCACTCCAACTAATGAAAAACTGTTTTTT | CAWSVSTPTNEKLFF
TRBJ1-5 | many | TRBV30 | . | TGTGCCTGGAATACTTACTCCAATCAGCCCCAGCATTTT | CAWNTYSNQPQHF
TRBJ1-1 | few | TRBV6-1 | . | TGTGCCAGCAGCTCCAGTCTAGGGCGCACTGAAGCTTTCTTT | CASSSSLGRTEAFF
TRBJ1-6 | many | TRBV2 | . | TGTGCCAGCAGTGTAGGACAGATTAATTCACCCCTCCACTTT | CASSVGQINSPLHF
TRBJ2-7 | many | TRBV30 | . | TGTGCCTGGAGTGTAGCAGGCAGCTTCTACGAGCAGTACTTC | CAWSVAGSFYEQYF
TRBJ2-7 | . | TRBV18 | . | TGTGCCAGCTCACCCGTCGTTCGGGGGGCCAGCTACGAGCAGTACTTC | CASSPVVRGASYEQYF
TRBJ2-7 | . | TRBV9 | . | TGTGCCAGCAGCGTAGGGGCCGGAACGGGCAACGAGCAGTACTTC | CASSVGAGTGNEQYF
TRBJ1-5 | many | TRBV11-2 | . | TGTGCCAGCAGCTTAGAAGGGGGGCGCAATCAGCCCCAGCATTTT | CASSLEGGRNQPQHF
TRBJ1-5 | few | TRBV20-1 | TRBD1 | TGCAGTGCTCGACAACAGGGGGGCAAGCCCCAGCATTTT | CSARQQGGKPQHF
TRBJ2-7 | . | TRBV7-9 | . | TGTGCCAGCAGCTTAGTCGGACGGGGACTTTCCGGCCCCTACGAGCAGTACTTC | CASSLVGRGLSGPYEQYF
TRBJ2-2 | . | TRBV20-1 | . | TGCAGTGTTGGACATCCGAACACCGGGGAGCTGTTTTTT | CSVGHPNTGELFF
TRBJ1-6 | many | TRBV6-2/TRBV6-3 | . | TGTGCCAGCACCAACCTGGAAGTATCACCCCTCCACTTT | CASTNLEVSPLHF
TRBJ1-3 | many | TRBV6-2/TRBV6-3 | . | TGTGCCAGCAGTTACTCTTGGGATATGGAACACACCATATATTTT | CASSYSWDMEHTIYF
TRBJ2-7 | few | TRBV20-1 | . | TGCAGTGTAACGGAGGAGACTTCCTCCTACGAGCAGTACTTC | CSVTEETSSYEQYF
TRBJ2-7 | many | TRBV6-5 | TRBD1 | TGTGCCAGCAGTTACCTTTGGGACAGGGGCTACGAGCAGTACTTC | CASSYLWDRGYEQYF
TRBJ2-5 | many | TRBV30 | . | TGTGCCTCCCTCCCTAAGACCTACCGGGAGACCCAGTACTTC | CASLPKTYRETQYF
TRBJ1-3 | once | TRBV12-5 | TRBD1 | TGTGCTAGTGGTTTGATCACAGGGGGCGCCTTCTCTGGAAACACCATATATTTT | CASGLITGGAFSGNTIYF
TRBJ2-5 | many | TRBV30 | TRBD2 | TGTGCCCCCCTCGCGGGGGGATCTAAAGAGACCCAGTACTTC | CAPLAGGSKETQYF
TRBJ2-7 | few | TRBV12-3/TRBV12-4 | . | TGTGCCAGCAGCTCTCCCATGAATCAAGAGCAGTACTTC | CASSSPMNQEQYF
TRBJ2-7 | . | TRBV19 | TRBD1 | TGTGCCAGTAGTGACCCCGGGACAGGGTCACCCTACGAGCAGTACTTC | CASSDPGTGSPYEQYF
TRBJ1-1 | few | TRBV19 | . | TGTGCCAGTAGTACCGGATCCCGATGGTCTTTCTTT | CASSTGSRWSFF
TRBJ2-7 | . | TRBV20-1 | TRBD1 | TGCAGTGCTAGGCAGGGGGTCTCCTACGAGCAGTACTTC | CSARQGVSYEQYF
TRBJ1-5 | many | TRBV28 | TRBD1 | TGTGCCAGCAGTCCCCCGGACAGGGACACTCAGCCCCAGCATTTT | CASSPPDRDTQPQHF